This is a list of T cell receptor beta chains from one sample in a study of blood T cell repertoires in COVID-19. Profiled with immunoSEQ multiplex PCR; TCRdb holds only in-frame clones, not every one. This sample has some 270,000 clones, with about 87% found just once. The material sequenced was PBMCs or T cells enriched from blood (not recorded which). The source is a woman aged 25 to 45 with acute COVID-19. Each CDR3 is given with its conserved first and last residue. The D gene is left open where the match is weak. Rows give clone size only sometimes, using once, few, many, or a class for an expanded clone.

j_call clone_size v_call d_call cdr3_aa cdr3_nt
TRBJ1-3 - TRBV10-1 TRBD1 CASGDSSGNTIYF TGCGCCAGCGGGGACAGCTCTGGAAACACCATATATTTT
TRBJ1-3 - TRBV7-9 - CAGNQGQEAGNTIYF TGTGCCGGGAACCAGGGACAAGAGGCTGGAAACACCATATATTTT
TRBJ2-3 - TRBV4-1 - CASSQGLGDTDTQYF TGCGCCAGCAGCCAGGGACTGGGAGACACAGATACGCAGTATTTT
TRBJ1-4 - TRBV2 - CASGGPGQPEKLFF TGTGCCAGCGGGGGACCGGGACAACCTGAAAAACTGTTTTTT
TRBJ2-3 - TRBV7-8 TRBD2 CASSLASGSTDTQYF TGTGCCAGCAGCTTAGCTAGCGGGAGCACAGATACGCAGTATTTT
TRBJ2-2 - TRBV5-6 - CASSLLVSSLPGELFF TGTGCCAGCAGCTTGTTAGTCTCCTCTCTGCCCGGGGAGCTGTTTTTT
TRBJ2-2 - TRBV12-5 TRBD1 CASGLPFQGARPNTGELFF TGTGCTAGTGGTTTGCCTTTTCAGGGGGCAAGGCCGAACACCGGGGAGCTGTTTTTT
TRBJ1-6 - TRBV28 TRBD1 CASSSKGAKRNSPLHF TGTGCCAGCAGTTCAAAGGGGGCTAAACGGAATTCACCCCTCCACTTT
TRBJ2-3 - TRBV9 - CASSVSGGVSTDTQYF TGTGCCAGCAGCGTATCTGGCGGGGTCAGCACAGATACGCAGTATTTT
TRBJ2-1 - TRBV28 TRBD2 CASSFRREAPFGEQFF TGTGCCAGCAGTTTTAGACGGGAGGCTCCCTTTGGTGAGCAGTTCTTC
TRBJ2-1 - TRBV5-5 TRBD2 CASSLGSGLLYNEQFF TGTGCCAGCAGCTTGGGGTCGGGACTACTCTACAATGAGCAGTTCTTC
TRBJ1-4 - TRBV19 - CASSISGNEKLFF TGTGCCAGTAGTATATCAGGAAATGAAAAACTGTTTTTT
TRBJ2-5 - TRBV5-4 - CASSFFGGLETQYF TGTGCCAGCAGCTTCTTTGGGGGGTTAGAGACCCAGTACTTC
TRBJ2-7 few TRBV7-9 - CASSASGSYYEQYF TGTGCCAGCAGCGCCTCCGGGTCCTACTACGAGCAGTACTTC
TRBJ2-7 - TRBV30 - CAWSVNLVMYEQYF TGTGCCTGGAGTGTAAACCTAGTTATGTACGAGCAGTACTTC
TRBJ2-1 - TRBV10-3 TRBD2 CAITASGRAVTYNEQFF TGTGCGATCACGGCTAGCGGGAGGGCCGTCACCTACAATGAGCAGTTCTTC
TRBJ1-5 - TRBV28 TRBD1 CASSSQGFNQPQHF TGTGCCAGCAGTTCACAGGGGTTCAATCAGCCCCAGCATTTT
TRBJ1-1 - TRBV19 - CASSILAGRGTEAFF TGTGCCAGTAGTATTCTTGCCGGACGGGGCACTGAAGCTTTCTTT
TRBJ2-2 - TRBV11-1 - CASSHRTGELFF TGTGCCAGCAGCCATAGAACCGGGGAGCTGTTTTTT
TRBJ1-1 few TRBV27 - CASSLSAGRLSAEAFF TGTGCCAGCAGTTTATCGGCAGGGAGGCTTTCGGCTGAAGCTTTCTTT
TRBJ2-3 - TRBV9 - CASSGGLSSTDTQYF TGTGCCAGCAGCGGGGGCCTCTCTAGCACAGATACGCAGTATTTT
TRBJ2-1 few TRBV19 TRBD2 CASNLAGKGPYNEQFF TGTGCCAGTAATCTAGCGGGTAAGGGCCCCTACAATGAGCAGTTCTTC
TRBJ1-6 - TRBV11-2 TRBD1 CASSTGGSYNSPLHF TGTGCCAGCAGCACAGGGGGCTCCTATAATTCACCCCTCCACTTT
TRBJ1-5 - TRBV28 - CASRVRTAGNQPQHF TGTGCCAGCAGGGTTAGAACAGCCGGAAATCAGCCCCAGCATTTT
TRBJ2-3 - TRBV5-1 TRBD1 CASSLALQGFSRTDTQYF TGCGCCAGCAGCTTGGCCCTACAGGGGTTCAGCAGGACAGATACGCAGTATTTT
TRBJ1-1 - TRBV19 - CASSSDRTEAFF TGTGCCAGTAGTAGCGACAGGACTGAAGCTTTCTTT
TRBJ2-5 - TRBV12-5 - CASAPRGFQETQYF TGTGCTAGTGCCCCCCGCGGCTTCCAAGAGACCCAGTACTTC
TRBJ2-7 few TRBV10-3 TRBD2 CAISEGLAPSSYEQYF TGTGCCATCAGTGAGGGACTAGCGCCGAGCTCCTACGAGCAGTACTTC
TRBJ2-1 - TRBV29-1 - CSGGDYQQFF TGCAGCGGCGGAGACTACCAGCAGTTCTTC
TRBJ2-5 few TRBV6-5 TRBD1 CASSYSTTGVGETQYF TGTGCCAGCAGTTACTCTACGACAGGGGTCGGGGAGACCCAGTACTTC
TRBJ2-3 - TRBV3-1/TRBV3-2 - CASSQELRDTQYF TGTGCCAGCAGCCAAGAGTTACGGGATACGCAGTATTTT
TRBJ1-6 - TRBV24-1 - CATSGSRVNSPLHF TGTGCCACCAGTGGGTCCAGGGTAAATTCACCCCTCCACTTT
TRBJ2-7 - TRBV28 TRBD1 CASRDPGQGAREQYF TGTGCCAGCAGAGATCCGGGACAGGGGGCGCGTGAGCAGTACTTC
TRBJ1-4 - TRBV12-3/TRBV12-4 - CASRLPGNEKLFF TGTGCCAGCAGACTCCCGGGAAATGAAAAACTGTTTTTT
TRBJ1-1 - TRBV19 TRBD1 CASSLGQGSTEAFF TGTGCCAGTAGTCTCGGACAGGGAAGTACTGAAGCTTTCTTT
TRBJ2-6 - TRBV5-1 TRBD1 CASSLQGAGANVLTF TGCGCCAGCAGCTTGCAGGGGGCCGGGGCCAACGTCCTGACTTTC
TRBJ1-4 - TRBV7-9 TRBD1 CASSLEGQGTANEKLFF TGTGCCAGCAGCTTAGAGGGACAGGGCACGGCTAATGAAAAACTGTTTTTT
TRBJ1-6 - TRBV6-5 - CAILSGGNSPLHF TGTGCCATCCTCAGCGGCGGTAATTCACCCCTCCACTTT
TRBJ1-2 once TRBV4-1 - CASSHLDPNYGYTF TGCGCCAGCAGCCACCTAGACCCTAACTATGGCTACACCTTC
TRBJ2-7 - TRBV11-2 TRBD2 CASSSVSGRTLYEQYF TGTGCCAGCAGCTCGGTTAGCGGGAGGACACTCTACGAGCAGTACTTC
TRBJ1-1 - TRBV7-2 - CASSPRGHGNTEAFF TGTGCCAGCAGCCCCCGAGGGCATGGGAACACTGAAGCTTTCTTT
TRBJ2-1 - TRBV4-3 - CASSRYRSGHNEQFF TGCGCCAGCAGCCGATACCGGAGCGGACACAATGAGCAGTTCTTC
TRBJ2-1 - TRBV11-3 - CASSLGGVGFNEQFF TGTGCCAGCAGCTTAGGGGGGGTCGGGTTCAATGAGCAGTTCTTC
TRBJ2-2 - TRBV28 - CASRTVNTGELFF TGTGCCAGCCGGACAGTGAACACCGGGGAGCTGTTTTTT
TRBJ2-1 - TRBV9 TRBD2 CASSVGWEGNEQFF TGTGCCAGCAGCGTAGGGTGGGAGGGGAATGAGCAGTTCTTC
TRBJ2-6 - TRBV5-1 TRBD1 CASSLVPGGLGANVLTF TGCGCCAGCAGCTTGGTACCAGGGGGCCTCGGGGCCAACGTCCTGACTTTC
TRBJ2-3 - TRBV27 - CASSLYGTSTDTQYF TGTGCCAGCAGTTTATATGGGACTAGCACAGATACGCAGTATTTT
TRBJ1-6 - TRBV18 TRBD1 CASSPDREHSPLHF TGTGCCAGCTCACCGGACAGGGAGCATTCACCCCTCCACTTT
TRBJ1-2 once TRBV24-1 - CATSESDRLGYTF TGTGCCACCAGTGAGAGCGACAGGCTTGGCTACACCTTC